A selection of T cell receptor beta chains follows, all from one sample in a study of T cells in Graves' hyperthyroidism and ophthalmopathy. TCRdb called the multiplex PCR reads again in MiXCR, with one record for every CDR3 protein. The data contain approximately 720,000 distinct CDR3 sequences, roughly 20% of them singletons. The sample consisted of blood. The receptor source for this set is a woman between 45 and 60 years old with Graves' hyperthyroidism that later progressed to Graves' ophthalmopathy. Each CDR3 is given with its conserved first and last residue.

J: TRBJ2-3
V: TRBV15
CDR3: CATARQRGVTDTQYF

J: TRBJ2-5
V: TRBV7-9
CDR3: CASSLTFAGETQYF

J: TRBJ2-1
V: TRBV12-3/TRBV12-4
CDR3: CASSLRTSGGANNEQFF

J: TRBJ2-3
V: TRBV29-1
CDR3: CSVFGQGTDTQYF

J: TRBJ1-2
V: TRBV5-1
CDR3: CASSLFQGKDGYTF

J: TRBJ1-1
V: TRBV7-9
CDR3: CASSYRVETEAFF

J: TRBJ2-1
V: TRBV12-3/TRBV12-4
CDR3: CASSFMGLKFF

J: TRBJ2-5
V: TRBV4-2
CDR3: CASSPGLAGRELETQYF

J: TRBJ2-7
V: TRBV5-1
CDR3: CASSLLIAGRNEQYF

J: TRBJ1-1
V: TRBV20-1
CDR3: CSACQGTGATEAFF

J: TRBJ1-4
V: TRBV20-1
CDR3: CSAPPRDAYATNEKLFF

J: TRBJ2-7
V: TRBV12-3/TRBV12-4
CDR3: CASTKTGITYEQYF

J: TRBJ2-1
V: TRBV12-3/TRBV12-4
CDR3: CASSLRRYNEQFF

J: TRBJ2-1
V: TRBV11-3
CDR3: CASSSTSGTYNEQFF

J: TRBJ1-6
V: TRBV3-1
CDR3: CASSQLPTGSSPLHF

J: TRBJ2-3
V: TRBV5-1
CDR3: CASSSRTSGGVRTNTDTQYF

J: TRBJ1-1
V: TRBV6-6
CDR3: CASSYSGSGTEAFF

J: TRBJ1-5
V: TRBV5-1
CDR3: CASSQEGIFSNQPQHF

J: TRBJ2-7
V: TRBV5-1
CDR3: CASSLGQHEQYF

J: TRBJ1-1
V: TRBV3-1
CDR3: CASSAGGAQEAFF

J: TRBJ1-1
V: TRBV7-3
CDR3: CASSLIGGDTEAFF

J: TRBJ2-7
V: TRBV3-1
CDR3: CASSQDREYEQYF

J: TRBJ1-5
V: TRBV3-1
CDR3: CASSNSSLQRGGNQPQHF

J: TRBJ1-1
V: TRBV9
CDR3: CASGDPGHPMNTEAFF

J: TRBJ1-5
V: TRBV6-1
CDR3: CASSVLGGYNQPQHF

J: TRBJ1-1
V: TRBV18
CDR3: CASSRGTDTEAFF

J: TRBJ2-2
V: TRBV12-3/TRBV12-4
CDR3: CASSLVVSHSSTGELFF

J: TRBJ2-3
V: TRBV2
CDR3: CASSERGQTDTQYF

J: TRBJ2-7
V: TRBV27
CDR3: CASSLGLTGYDEQYF

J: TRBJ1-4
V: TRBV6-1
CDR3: CASSEASRGREKLFF

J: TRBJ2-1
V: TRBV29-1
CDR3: CSVEEGRGLGEQFF

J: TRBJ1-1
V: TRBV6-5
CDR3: CASSYSQALGTEAFF

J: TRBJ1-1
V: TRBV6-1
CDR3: CASSRTGGSNTEAFF

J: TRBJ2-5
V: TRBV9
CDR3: CASSVGGDTQETQYF

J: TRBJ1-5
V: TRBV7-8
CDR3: CASRPTGENQPQHF

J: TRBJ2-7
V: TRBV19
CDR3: CASSMRQGASEQYF

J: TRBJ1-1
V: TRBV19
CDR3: CASSSPGTGHTEAFF

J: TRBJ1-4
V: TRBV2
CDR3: CASRPPVSPGEKLFF

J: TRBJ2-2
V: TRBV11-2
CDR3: CASSLSQGNTGELFF

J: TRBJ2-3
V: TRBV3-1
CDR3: CASSQDWERGPSTDTQYF

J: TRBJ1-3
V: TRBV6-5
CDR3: CASSYSSPLTRGPGNTIYF

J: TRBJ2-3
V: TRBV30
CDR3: CAWSNSGTDTQYF

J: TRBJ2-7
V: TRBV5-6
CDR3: CASVFQKVGEQYF

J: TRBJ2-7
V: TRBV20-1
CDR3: CSAQFGTATYEQYF

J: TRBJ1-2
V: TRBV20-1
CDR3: CSATSSDYGYTF

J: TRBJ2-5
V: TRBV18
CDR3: CASSSRVYQETQYF

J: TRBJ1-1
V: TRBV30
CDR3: CAWAPGNTEAFF

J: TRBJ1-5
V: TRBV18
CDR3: CASSPAEEYSNQPQHF

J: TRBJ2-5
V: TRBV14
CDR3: CASSPLLTGGETQYF

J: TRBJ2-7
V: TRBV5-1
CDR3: CASSLDSTYEQYF

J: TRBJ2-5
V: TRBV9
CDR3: CASTEGGARFETQYF